This TCR beta chain was sequenced in a study of blood T cell repertoires in COVID-19. Study background: The United States, Italy and Spain supplied acute and convalescent COVID-19 samples. T cells, B-cell-depleted T cells, or PBMCs supplied cDNA or gDNA.

Per the original data handling: How many nucleated cells were present was estimated from reference gene primer amplification. Profiled with immunoSEQ multiplex PCR; TCRdb holds only in-frame clones, not every one. For V, J and clone size, that table is used; D and trimming come from the DNA. Altogether roughly 140,000 clones are present, approximately 78% being singletons, with the ten largest covering approximately 4.1%. Germline loops: CDR1 LGHNT, CDR2 FRNRAP. Trimming took 4 bases from V and 3 from J; bases not matched to a gene: 0. The CDR3 consists of 13 residues. The sequencing input was peripheral blood. The V and J genes are TRBV12-5 and TRBJ2-7; 10 nucleotides line up with TRBD1. The TCR was taken from an elderly woman with acute or convalescent COVID-19. The CDR3 loop reads CASGWDRGYEQYF. The CDR3, as DNA: TGTGCTAGTGGTTGGGACAGGGGCTACGAGCAGTACTTC.